This record concerns one T cell receptor beta chain sequence. Assay: immunoSEQ multiplex PCR; the TCRdb copy retains only in-frame clones and omits some. The sample includes approximately 130,000 clones, roughly 96% seen only once; the top ten take roughly 0.44%. This specimen belongs to a study of T cell changes during pregnancy in multiple sclerosis. Germline values: CDR1 GTSNPN, CDR2 SVGIG (reference sequence). There are 12 residues in the CDR3. Trimming shortened V by 5 bases and J by 6 bases, and 11 bases separated the two germline ends. The sample here was peripheral blood, taken after pregnancy. This TCR was recovered from a female donor with multiple sclerosis, enrolled in a pregnancy study. The chain combines TRBV30 with TRBJ2-1; D may be TRBD2 (6 bases). The CDR3 DNA reads TGTGCCTGGGATGGGACTTCCAATGAGCAGTTCTTC. Amino acids: CAWDGTSNEQFF.